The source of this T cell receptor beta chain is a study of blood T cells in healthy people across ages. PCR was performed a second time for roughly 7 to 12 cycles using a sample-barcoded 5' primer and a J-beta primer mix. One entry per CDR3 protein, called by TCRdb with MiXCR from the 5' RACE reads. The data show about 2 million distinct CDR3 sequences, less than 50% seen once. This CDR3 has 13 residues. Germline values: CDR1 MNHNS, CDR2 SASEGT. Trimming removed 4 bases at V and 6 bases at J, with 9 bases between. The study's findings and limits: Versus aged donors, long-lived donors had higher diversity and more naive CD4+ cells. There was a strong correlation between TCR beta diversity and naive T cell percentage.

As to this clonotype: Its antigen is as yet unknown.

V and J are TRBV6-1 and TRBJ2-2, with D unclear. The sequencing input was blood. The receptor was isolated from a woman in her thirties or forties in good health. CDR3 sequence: CASSGFPAGELFF. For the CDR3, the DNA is TGTGCCAGCAGTGGGTTTCCTGCCGGGGAGCTGTTTTTT.